This paragraph reports one T cell receptor beta chain. This clone came up once. Its antigen is still unknown. The record has no base qualities; no much larger clone is one base away. Genomic DNA was extracted with the Qiagen DNeasy kit from unsorted PBMCs and from negatively selected CD4+ and CD8+ fractions. Using primers that anneal to V and J segments, immunoSEQ multiplex PCR amplified the TCR beta CDR3 regions. Amplification bias was minimized using a synthetic immune receptor repertoire, and residual bias was removed computationally after sequencing. The original methods were these. Repertoire diversity was quantified as the Shannon entropy index using custom Python scripts. Unsorted, CD4+ and CD8+ repertoires were analyzed separately, except for combined analyses in which CD4+ and CD8+ sequences were merged in silico. A clone counted as expanded when the clone's frequency after treatment rose at least 2-fold relative to C1D1, and clones undetected at baseline were given a pseudocount of 0.5. Singleton clones were defined as clones with 0 or 1 copy at C1D1, and non-singleton clones were defined as clones with 2 or more copies. Clones expanded in unsorted samples were assigned a CD4+, CD8+ or unknown annotation through matching of protein sequences in sorted samples from the same patient. Wilcoxon tests on paired samples were used to test diversity changes from C1D1 to C4D1. TCRdb holds this immuneACCESS table with in-frame rearrangements only. Some clones are missing; in checked studies, unresolved V genes explain under half, and the rest has no known cause. That table gives V, J and clone size, and the DNA gave D and trimming. For this sample the table gives 27,000 or so clones, of which roughly 72% were detected only once. The top ten clones comprise under 4.5% of the sample.

The source of the sample is a study of PD-1 blockade in classical Hodgkin lymphoma (dated by TCRdb to about 2020). Broadly, across the study: Nivolumab dosing was 3 mg/kg intravenously every 2 weeks, continuing until either disease progression or unacceptable toxicity. To define a peripheral blood immune signature of response to PD-1 blockade in classical Hodgkin lymphoma, the study combined TCR beta sequencing with CyTOF. Findings and caveats that apply to the study as a whole: Lower diversity was seen in patients whose nivolumab began less than 1 year after ASCT, and these patients were left out of later analyses so that immune reconstitution would not confound the results. Baseline TCR diversity was reported as lower in newly diagnosed patients than in healthy donors, and lower still in relapsed/refractory patients. Among trial patients, those achieving complete response had baseline diversity similar to that of newly diagnosed patients, while diversity was significantly lower in partial responders and progressors. By C4D1, a significant rise was seen in CD4+ TCR diversity but not in CD8+ TCR diversity (p=0.0027 vs p=0.16), and the rise was most apparent among complete responders (p=0.02). Only a single clinical trial cohort was studied, and what caused the repertoire differences, possibly disease activity or prior therapy, remained undefined.

V is trimmed back by 8 bases and J by 6 bases, and the junction contains 4 bases that no gene match accounts for. The germline V gene (reference sequence) yields SEHNR for CDR1 and FQNEAQ for CDR2. The CDR3, cysteine through phenylalanine, is 13 amino acids long. CDR3 DNA is the only sequence kept; it has 39 bases, read in frame from the first base. Reading the label with the study, this specimen's time point is: cycle 4 day 1 (C4D1), after six to seven weeks of nivolumab. Every trial patient had relapsed after autologous stem cell transplantation, and cohorts A, B and C differed in prior brentuximab vedotin exposure. The trial cohort was composed of some 57 patients with relapsed/refractory classical Hodgkin lymphoma, for whom complete response, partial response or progressive disease was recorded as best overall response. Single-agent nivolumab was administered to trial patients in the multi-cohort phase II CheckMate 205 trial. Best overall response was determined by an independent review committee according to the 2007 International Working Group response criteria. Trial PBMCs were collected just before the start of nivolumab (C1D1) and during therapy at cycle 2 day 1 and cycle 4 day 1. After peripheral blood was drawn into 8 mL Vacutainer Cell Preparation Tubes, PBMCs were isolated by centrifugation and then cryopreserved.

The origin of this receptor is a human donor with classical Hodgkin lymphoma. In this chain, TRBV7-9 is recombined with TRBJ2-1; 10 central nucleotides agree with TRBD2. Sequencing used peripheral blood mononuclear cells (PBMCs), obtained before the fourth cycle of nivolumab. CDR3 loop: CASGPSGSNEQFF. The DNA is as follows: TGTGCCAGCGGCCCTAGCGGGAGCAATGAGCAGTTCTTC.